Each of the 20 T cell receptor beta chains below was sequenced from the same sample in a study of T-cell memory formation after mild COVID-19. Via MiXCR, TCRdb re-called the 5' RACE reads, giving one row per CDR3 protein. The sample has about 390,000 distinct CDR3 sequences, about 15% seen once. Specimen: PBMCs or a T cell subset sorted from them (not recorded which). These receptors came from a man aged 18 to 29 who had mild COVID-19 (a few samples of this study predate the infection). Cell type and time point are not known.

This clonotype was counted a few times. V gene TRBV5-1 combines with J gene TRBJ1-4, with D uncertain. The V end was cut by 3 bases, the J end by 7 bases, with 22 bases between. The CDR3 is made up of 17 amino acids. CDR1 and CDR2 (germline): SGHRS, YFSETQ. CDR3 residues: CASSSGRTDPDGEKLFF. The CDR3, as DNA: TGCGCCAGCAGCTCGGGTAGGACCGACCCGGACGGTGAAAAACTGTTTTTT.

This clonotype was counted between two and nine times. This chain links TRBV27 with TRBJ2-3; TRBD2 agrees at 10 bases. V was clipped by 8 bases and J by 4 bases; unmatched bases: 6. This CDR3 has 14 amino acids. Germline V lookup: CDR1 MNHEY, CDR2 SMNVEV (reference sequence). CDR3 protein: CASYSGGAADTQYF. CDR3 nucleotides: TGTGCCAGCTACAGCGGGGGGGCCGCAGATACGCAGTATTTT.

This sequence joins TRBV3-1 and TRBJ2-4; D is perhaps TRBD1 or TRBD2 (6 bases each). The CDR3 is made up of 15 amino acids. V lost 4 bases and J 6 bases, leaving 16 bases between the germline ends. Looked up from germline, CDR1 is LGHDT and CDR2 is YNNKEL (reference sequence). The DNA of the CDR3 is TGTGCCAGCAGCCTAAGTGGGGGGCTGGGAAACATTCAGTACTTC. Translation: CASSLSGGLGNIQYF.

In this sample, this clonotype turned up a few times. This sequence joins TRBV4-3 and TRBJ1-2, with a possible D match to TRBD1 (5 bases). Germline loops: CDR1 LGHNA, CDR2 YSLEER. V was trimmed by 0 bases and J by 7 bases, leaving 9 bases between them. This CDR3 is built from 13 residues. CDR3 coding DNA: TGCGCCAGCAGCCAAGACAGGGAGAGTGGCTACACCTTC. This sequence encodes CASSQDRESGYTF.

The rearrangement uses TRBV28 and TRBJ2-7; a possible D gene is TRBD1 (8 bases). Germline V gene lookup returns CDR1 MDHEN and CDR2 SYDVKM. Trimming removed 5 bases at V and 4 bases at J, with 15 bases between. The CDR3 contains 14 residues. The CDR3 reads CASSAGDRHYEQYV. In DNA form, the CDR3 reads TGTGCCAGCAGTGCGGGGGACAGGCATTACGAGCAGTACGTC.

The V gene is TRBV20-1, the J gene TRBJ1-2; D unresolved. The germline CDR1 and CDR2 sequences are DFQATT and SNEGSKA (reference sequence). The CDR3 is 14 amino acids. Trimming stripped 1 base from V and 1 base from J, with 10 bases between. Here the CDR3 reads CSARGTSDNYGYTF. The DNA of the CDR3 is TGCAGTGCTAGAGGAACAAGCGATAACTATGGCTACACCTTC.

This clonotype was counted only a few times. The J gene is TRBJ1-1, the V gene TRBV7-2; no firm D call. Germline loops: CDR1 SGHTA, CDR2 FQGNSA. The CDR3 runs 16 residues. Trimming cost V 0 bases and J 11 bases, with 22 bases left between them. CDR3 in amino acids: CASSLAVNLDSGGAFF. CDR3 in DNA: TGTGCCAGCAGCTTAGCGGTTAATCTTGATTCGGGTGGTGCTTTCTTT.

The rearrangement links TRBV4-2 to TRBJ1-6, with 7 bases aligning to TRBD1. The CDR3 length is 13 residues. V shed 4 bases and J 8 bases; nucleotides not matched to a gene: 2. Germline CDR1 is LGHNA and CDR2 is YNFKEQ. The CDR3 nucleotides read TGTGCCAGCAGCCGAGACAGGGATTCACCCCTCCACTTT. Residues: CASSRDRDSPLHF.

J is TRBJ2-3 and V is TRBV10-3, with TRBD2 as a possible D gene (5 bases). The CDR3 runs to 17 residues. V shed 7 bases and J shed 1 base, with 21 bases lying between them. Per germline, CDR1 ENHRY and CDR2 SYGVKD. As DNA, the CDR3 is TGTGCCATCACCCGAAGTCCGTCGGGGTCTGGCACAGATACGCAGTATTTT. Its protein is CAITRSPSGSGTDTQYF.

The chain links TRBV4-1 to TRBJ2-6; 7 bases agree with TRBD1. Germline V gene sequence: CDR1 MGHRA, CDR2 YSYEKL. The CDR3 covers 17 residues. V dropped 3 bases and J dropped 0; count of bases not matched to a gene: 5. DNA of the CDR3: TGCGCCAGCAGCCAGGGACAGACGAGCTCTGGGGCCAACGTCCTGACTTTC. Translated, it gives CASSQGQTSSGANVLTF.

This clonotype has just a few counts. CDR3 loop: CASRRVELFF. The CDR3 region has the DNA TGTGCCAGCAGACGCGTGGAGCTGTTTTTT. The rearrangement uses TRBV6-2 or TRBV6-3 and TRBJ2-2, with unresolved D. Trimming left V 6 bases short and J 10 bases short, with 6 bases between. The CDR3 runs 10 residues. Germline V gene lookup returns CDR1 MNHEY and CDR2 SVGEGT.

This clonotype has more than one count but fewer than ten. This chain uses TRBV9 with TRBJ1-1, with D unclear. The germline gives CDR1 SGDLS, CDR2 YYNGEE. The CDR3 runs 14 residues. The V gene lost 0 bases and the J gene lost 4 bases, with 10 bases spanning the gap. CDR3 DNA sequence: TGTGCCAGCAGCGTAGCCCCCAGCATCACTGAAGCTTTCTTT. It yields the protein CASSVAPSITEAFF.

This clonotype came up a few times. V gene TRBV11-2 combines with J gene TRBJ2-1; 9 bases line up with TRBD2. J was trimmed by 5 bases and V by 5 bases; bases with no gene match: 10. CDR3 length: 16 residues. Per germline, CDR1 SGHAT and CDR2 FQNNGV. CDR3 protein: CASSLQRGGVDNEQFF. In nucleotides, the CDR3 is TGTGCCAGCAGCCTACAGCGCGGGGGGGTGGACAATGAGCAGTTCTTC.

V is TRBV5-5 and J is TRBJ1-1, with 7 bases matching TRBD1. The V gene's germline CDR1 is SGHKS and CDR2 YYEKEE (reference sequence). V gave up 7 bases and J gave up 3 bases; unmatched junction bases: 9. This CDR3 region has 14 residues. CDR3 nucleotides: TGTGCCAGCGGGAACAGGGGTCGTTACACTGAAGCTTTCTTT. Translated: CASGNRGRYTEAFF. Drawing the rest from reference TRBV5-5 and TRBJ1-1, the complete variable domain is DAGVTQSPTHLIKTRGQQVTLRCSPISGHKSVSWYQQVLGQGPQFIFQYYEKEERGRGNFPDRFSARQFPNYSSELNVNALLLGDSALYLCASGNRGRYTEAFFGQGTRLTVV.

The chain joins TRBV30 to TRBJ2-5; D is ambiguous. In germline, CDR1 is GTSNPN, CDR2 SVGIG (reference sequence). V was trimmed by 4 bases and J by 5 bases, leaving 11 bases between them. The CDR3 length is 12 residues. The CDR3 region is CAWTVIRETQYF. The CDR3 DNA follows: TGTGCCTGGACCGTAATTAGGGAGACCCAGTACTTC.

As regards this clonotype: This may come from a read error, since a much larger clone is one base off. The V and J genes are TRBV5-6 and TRBJ1-2; weak D call: TRBD1 (5 bases). Germline CDR1 reads SGHDT; CDR2 reads YYEEEE. V gave up 4 bases and J gave up 3 bases, with 7 bases separating them. The CDR3 runs to 12 residues. The CDR3, as DNA: TGTGCCAGCAGCATGACAGACTATGGCTACACCTTC. This gives the protein CASSMTDYGYTF.

This chain connects TRBV5-1 to TRBJ2-7; D is possibly TRBD1 or TRBD2 (5 bases each). This CDR3 is built from 14 residues. Germline V CDR1 and CDR2: SGHRS, YFSETQ. With 3 bases removed from V and 0 bases from J, the gap between germline ends came to 10 bases. CDR3 region: CASSSGDGSYEQYF. CDR3 sequence (DNA): TGCGCCAGCAGCTCCGGGGACGGCTCCTACGAGCAGTACTTC.

The table lists this clonotype with a few counts. This chain links TRBV27 with TRBJ2-7, with D perhaps matching TRBD2 (5 bases). The germline V gene encodes CDR1 MNHEY and CDR2 SMNVEV (reference sequence). The length of the CDR3 is 15 residues. Trimming took off 2 bases at V and 4 bases at J, with 15 bases between the two ends. Here the CDR3 reads CASSLAAAGPYEQYF. DNA for the CDR3: TGTGCCAGCAGTTTAGCAGCGGCAGGTCCTTACGAGCAGTACTTC.

This clonotype was observed many times. The chain carries TRBV5-1 and TRBJ2-5; no definite D call. CDR1 is SGHRS and CDR2 is YFSETQ in the germline V gene. The CDR3 has 14 residues. Trimming took 2 bases from V and 0 from J, leaving 8 bases between them. The CDR3 DNA follows: TGCGCCAGCAGCTTCGGCGGCTACCAAGAGACCCAGTACTTC. This sequence encodes CASSFGGYQETQYF.

The V call is TRBV4-1, the J call TRBJ2-3, with D perhaps given as TRBD1 or TRBD2 (7 bases each). V was shortened by 5 bases and J by 0 bases, with 21 bases between the two germline ends. Germline V CDR1 and CDR2: MGHRA, YSYEKL. The CDR3 covers 18 residues. The CDR3 loop is CASSLPRGGQPSTDTQYF. Written as DNA, the CDR3 is TGCGCCAGCAGCTTACCCAGGGGGGGACAGCCTAGCACAGATACGCAGTATTTT.